This T cell receptor beta chain was sequenced for a study of T cell responses to AZD1222 COVID-19 vaccine. Using immunoSEQ multiplex PCR, the repertoire was profiled, and TCRdb retains in-frame clones only, with some absent. The top ten clones hold 3.5% to 5% of a sample with tens of thousands of clones, 90% to 95% of them seen once. Germline-derived CDR1 and CDR2 are LNHDA and SQIVND (reference sequence). Trimming left V 1 base short and J 2 bases short, with 11 bases between. CDR3 length: 15 amino acids. Sequencing used peripheral blood, obtained on day 0 of MenACWY control vaccination. This chain joins TRBV19 and TRBJ1-2, with D uncertain. The TCR sequence derives from an adult in good health. CDR3 residues: CASSIVADGNYGYTF. Written as DNA, the CDR3 is TGTGCCAGTAGTATAGTTGCGGACGGAAACTATGGCTACACCTTC.